Shown below are 23 T cell receptor beta chains from a single sample sequenced in a study of identical twins. TCRdb recomputed calls from the 5' RACE reads with MiXCR, one row per CDR3 protein. The table shows roughly 1.6 million distinct CDR3 sequences, with more than 30% occurring only once. Sequencing input: cord blood. All receptors derive from a newborn girl in good health.

The J gene is TRBJ2-1, the V gene TRBV5-4, with D perhaps TRBD1 (5 bases). Trimming cost V 7 bases and J 13 bases, with 15 bases left between them. The CDR3 contains 11 residues. The germline CDR1 and CDR2 sequences are SGHNT and YYREEE (reference sequence). The CDR3 sequence: CASQGAETQFF. In nucleotides, the CDR3 is TGTGCCAGCCAAGGGGCCGAGACCCAGTTCTTC.

The CDR3 here is CASSTPGLKFF. In nucleotides, the CDR3 is TGTGCCAGTAGTACTCCGGGACTGAAGTTCTTC. This chain links TRBV19 with TRBJ2-1; possibly TRBD2 for D (6 bases). The CDR3 is made up of 11 amino acids. Germline loops: CDR1 LNHDA, CDR2 SQIVND (reference sequence). V was pared by 4 bases and J by 14 bases, with 12 bases between.

This clonotype appeared once. One end of the junction varies from germline; a read error may be responsible. This chain joins TRBV20-1 and TRBJ1-5; D is ambiguous. The length of the CDR3 is 14 residues. The germline gives CDR1 DFQATT, CDR2 SNEGSKA (reference sequence). The DNA of the CDR3 is TGCAGTGCTAGCGGGTCCGATAGCAATCAGCCCCGGCATTTT. Translated, it gives CSASGSDSNQPRHF.

This clonotype appeared a few times. The chain joins TRBV29-1 to TRBJ2-5, with D perhaps matching TRBD1 or TRBD2 (7 bases each). CDR1 and CDR2 (germline): SQVTM, ANQGSEA. This CDR3 has 16 amino acids. With 5 bases removed from V and 5 bases from J, the gap between germline ends came to 24 bases. The CDR3: CSVLLVGGQGVETQYF. The CDR3 DNA is TGCAGCGTTTTACTCGTCGGGGGGCAGGGGGTCGAGACCCAGTACTTC.

This clonotype has more than one count but fewer than ten. Here the CDR3 DNA reads TGTGCCAGCAGCTTGTTTGGGTTTGGGGAGACCCAGTACTTC. Translation gives CASSLFGFGETQYF. The rearrangement uses TRBV5-6 and TRBJ2-5; D is ambiguous. Trimming pared 1 base from V and 5 bases from J, leaving 12 bases between. The CDR3 has 14 residues. Germline CDR1 is SGHDT and CDR2 is YYEEEE.

The rearrangement joins TRBV5-1 to TRBJ2-5; D possibly corresponds to TRBD2 (6 bases). CDR3 size: 16 residues. Germline loops: CDR1 SGHRS, CDR2 YFSETQ. V shed 0 bases and J shed 11 bases, with 23 bases lying between them. The CDR3 bases are TGCGCCAGCAGCTTGGCGGGTCCTGGAGGGAACAATGAGCAGTACTTC. Translated, it gives CASSLAGPGGNNEQYF.

Remarks on this clonotype: Being one base from a much bigger clone, this may be a read error. J is TRBJ1-5 and V is TRBV27, with 10 bases identical to TRBD1. This CDR3 spans 15 amino acids. CDR1 is MNHEY, CDR2 SMNVEV, per germline (reference sequence). Trimming removed 3 bases from V and 3 bases from J; junction bases left unmatched: 2. CDR3 nucleotides: TGTGCCAGCAGTTTCGGGACAGGGGACAATCAGCCCCAGCATTTT. It translates to CASSFGTGDNQPQHF.

CDR3 residues: CASSVSHEQYF. The DNA of the CDR3 is TGTGCCAGCAGCGTCTCCCATGAGCAGTATTTT. The V and J genes are TRBV9 and TRBJ2-3; D is uncertain. V lost 2 bases and J lost 11, with 9 bases in between. Germline CDR1 is SGDLS and CDR2 is YYNGEE. The CDR3 loop spans 11 amino acids.

The J gene is TRBJ2-7, the V gene TRBV7-9, with no clear D. Germline V gene sequence: CDR1 SEHNR, CDR2 FQNEAQ (reference sequence). V lost 7 bases and J lost 5, with 18 bases in between. The CDR3 is made up of 14 amino acids. CDR3 DNA: TGTGCCAGCACCTCTACGGGCGGATTTAACGAGCAGTACTTC. Protein sequence: CASTSTGGFNEQYF.

This chain uses TRBV11-2 with TRBJ1-6; D is unresolved. Germline V lookup: CDR1 SGHAT, CDR2 FQNNGV. The CDR3 sequence is 15 residues long. The V and J ends lost 2 bases and 7 bases respectively, with 12 bases between them. The CDR3 nucleotides read TGTGCCAGCAGCTTAAGCCTCGGAGGGAATTCACCCCTCCACTTT. Residues: CASSLSLGGNSPLHF.

The chain recombines TRBV4-1 with TRBJ1-5; TRBD1 might be the D (5 bases). From germline, CDR1 is MGHRA and CDR2 YSYEKL. The CDR3 contains 14 residues. V was cut by 2 bases and J by 2 bases, with 7 bases left in between. The CDR3 DNA reads TGCGCCAGCAGCCAACCACAGGGCAATCAGCCCCAGCATTTT. Translation: CASSQPQGNQPQHF.

The J gene is TRBJ2-7, the V gene TRBV4-2, with D possibly being TRBD2 (5 bases). V lost 0 bases and J lost 0, with 12 bases in between. The CDR3 extends over 16 amino acids. CDR1 LGHNA and CDR2 YNFKEQ come from the germline V gene. CDR3 protein: CASSQDRAVSSYEQYF. DNA of the CDR3: TGTGCCAGCAGCCAAGACAGAGCGGTGAGCTCCTACGAGCAGTACTTC.

This clonotype has just a few counts. CDR3 region: CASRVQGGGQPQHF. CDR3 nucleotides: TGCGCCAGCAGAGTACAGGGGGGAGGTCAGCCCCAGCATTTT. V and J are TRBV10-2 and TRBJ1-5; 8 nucleotides agree with TRBD1. The ends lost 6 bases at V and 6 bases at J; junction bases unmatched: 7. Germline values: CDR1 WSHSY, CDR2 SAAADI. This CDR3 region has 14 residues.

Turning to this clonotype: Sequence at one end of the junction differs from germline and may be a read error. The genes are TRBV7-2 and TRBJ2-4, with D tentatively TRBD2 (6 bases). CDR3 length: 16 amino acids. In germline, CDR1 is SGHTA, CDR2 FQGNSA. The CDR3 reads CASTIGGTLAKTIQYF. In nucleotides, the CDR3 is TGTGCCAGCACCATTGGCGGGACCCTAGCCAAAACCATTCAGTACTTC.

The chain combines TRBV9 with TRBJ2-3; D call uncertain. Trimming cost V 0 bases and J 1 base, with 9 bases left between them. CDR1 is SGDLS, CDR2 YYNGEE, per germline. The CDR3 sequence is 15 residues long. The CDR3 sequence: CASSVVGTGTDTQYF. The DNA of the CDR3 is TGTGCCAGCAGCGTAGTAGGAACTGGCACAGATACGCAGTATTTT. Variable domain in full (rest from reference TRBV9 and TRBJ2-3): DSGVTQTPKHLITATGQRVTLRCSPRSGDLSVYWYQQSLDQGLQFLIQYYNGEERAKGNILERFSAQQFPDLHSELNLSSLELGDSALYFCASSVVGTGTDTQYFGPGTRLTVL.

The chain has TRBV7-9 and TRBJ2-7; D unresolved. CDR1 SEHNR and CDR2 FQNEAQ come from the germline V gene (reference sequence). The CDR3 is 14 amino acids. Between the trimmed V and J ends, which lost 1 base and 7 bases, there was a span of 14 bases. The CDR3 region has the DNA TGTGCCAGCAGCTTAGATCGCTACTACAATGAGCAGTACTTC. It encodes CASSLDRYYNEQYF.

V and J are TRBV5-6 and TRBJ2-1, with a possible D match to TRBD1 (6 bases). Germline V gene lookup returns CDR1 SGHDT and CDR2 YYEEEE. The CDR3 length is 17 residues. Trimming pared 1 base from V and 4 bases from J, leaving 18 bases between. The CDR3 region is CASSLFRQGTVYNEQFF. DNA for the CDR3: TGTGCCAGCAGCTTGTTTCGTCAGGGGACGGTTTACAATGAGCAGTTCTTC.

The genes are TRBV20-1 and TRBJ1-4, with TRBD1 identical over 7 bases. This CDR3 spans 15 amino acids. V lost 5 bases and J lost 7; bases outside the gene matches: 13. Germline values: CDR1 DFQATT, CDR2 SNEGSKA (reference sequence). The CDR3 spells CSASQGGRGSEKLFF. The CDR3 DNA sequence: TGCAGTGCTTCCCAGGGGGGGCGCGGGAGTGAAAAACTGTTTTTT.

In this sample, this clonotype turned up a few times. The chain has TRBV7-9 and TRBJ2-1; 8 bases are shared with TRBD2. V trimming: 5 bases; J trimming: 8 bases; junction bases outside the gene matches: 11. The CDR3 has 15 residues. Germline CDR1 SEHNR, CDR2 FQNEAQ (reference sequence). This chain's CDR3 is CASSPREGGLDEQFF. DNA for the CDR3: TGTGCCAGCAGCCCTCGGGAGGGGGGGCTTGATGAGCAGTTCTTC. The full variable domain, completed using reference TRBV7-9 and TRBJ2-1, is DTGVSQNPRHKITKRGQNVTFRCDPISEHNRLYWYRQTLGQGPEFLTYFQNEAQLEKSRLLSDRFSAERPKGSFSTLEIQRTEQGDSAMYLCASSPREGGLDEQFFGPGTRLTVL.

V usage is TRBV25-1 and J usage is TRBJ2-5, with 9 bases that match TRBD2. Germline-derived CDR1 and CDR2 are MGHDK and SYGVNS. This CDR3 is built from 18 residues. V lost 1 base to trimming and J lost 2 bases; unmatched junction nucleotides: 11. The CDR3 DNA follows: TGTGCCAGCAGTGAATTGGGTAGCGGGGGACCGGCACAAGAGACCCAGTACTTC. Translating it yields CASSELGSGGPAQETQYF. The entire variable domain, with the rest obtained from reference TRBV25-1 and TRBJ2-5, is as follows: EADIYQTPRYLVIGTGKKITLECSQTMGHDKMYWYQQDPGMELHLIHYSYGVNSTEKGDLSSESTVSRIRTEHFPLTLESARPSHTSQYLCASSELGSGGPAQETQYFGPGTRLLVL.

The CDR3 DNA reads as TGTGCCAGCAGTTACTCCGGGACTCAAAATTCACCCCTCCACTTT. It specifies CASSYSGTQNSPLHF. This chain joins TRBV6-2 or TRBV6-3 and TRBJ1-6; TRBD1 is a possible D gene (5 bases). Trimming removed 0 bases from V and 7 bases from J, with 10 bases in between. CDR1 MNHEY and CDR2 SVGEGT come from the germline V gene. This CDR3 has 15 residues.

This clonotype was recorded a few times. This chain joins TRBV6-5 and TRBJ1-1; D is perhaps TRBD1 (6 bases). The CDR3 runs to 17 residues. V lost 7 bases and J lost 4, with 25 bases in between. Germline values: CDR1 MNHEY, CDR2 SVGAGI. CDR3 region: CASITGTSVNFITEAFF. The DNA of the CDR3 is TGTGCCAGCATTACCGGGACAAGTGTGAACTTTATCACTGAAGCTTTCTTT.

The chain uses TRBV3-1 and TRBJ2-1, with D hard to call. V lost 2 bases to trimming and J lost 6 bases, with 11 bases between them. The germline CDR1 and CDR2 sequences are LGHDT and YNNKEL (reference sequence). This CDR3 region has 14 residues. CDR3 nucleotide sequence: TGTGCCAGCAGCCAACTAGTTTCCGCCAATGAGCAGTTCTTC. This sequence encodes CASSQLVSANEQFF.